The clone carrying this TCR beta chain has at least ten counts. Its antigen is still unknown. This record comes from a study of identical twins. The study's findings and limits: Invariant T cells like MAIT and iNKT could partly confound the zero-insertion analyses. It was out-of-frame TCR alpha sharing in monozygotic twins that models underestimated. High-abundance cord blood beta clonotypes had fewer insertions; memory repertoires showed none.

TCRdb reprocessed the 5' RACE reads with MiXCR, giving one entry per CDR3 protein. The sample yields hundreds of thousands of distinct CDR3 sequences, around an eighth seen once. The CDR3 totals 12 residues. Trimming pared 1 base from V and 9 bases from J, leaving 7 bases between. The same sample was also used in a study of yellow fever vaccine responses in identical twins.

The genes are TRBV12-3 or TRBV12-4 and TRBJ2-1; D is undetermined. The sequencing sample was made of PBMCs. The TCR sequence derives from a woman in her late teens or twenties in good health. The CDR3 protein is CASSLGTIEQFF. The CDR3, as DNA: TGTGCCAGCAGTTTAGGGACCATTGAGCAGTTCTTC.